The rows below give T cell receptor beta chains drawn from one sample of a study of blood T cell repertoires in COVID-19. The table came from immunoSEQ multiplex PCR; TCRdb's copy has only in-frame clones and leaves some out. The top ten hold roughly 20% of the sample, which has hundreds of thousands of clones, roughly 80% seen once. Material for sequencing was peripheral blood. These receptors all come from a woman of 80 years or more with active or convalescent COVID-19. Each CDR3 is given with its conserved first and last residue. Fields, in order: V gene, D gene, clone size, J gene, CDR3 protein, CDR3 DNA. A D gene is named only where the DNA matches it firmly. Clone sizes are given selectively: once, few, many, or a class where the clone is expanded.

v_gene: TRBV18; d_gene: TRBD1; abundance: once; j_gene: TRBJ1-2; CDR3aa: CASSHGTGLYGYTF; CDR3nt: TGTGCCAGCTCCCACGGGACAGGCCTCTATGGCTACACCTTC
v_gene: TRBV2; d_gene: TRBD1; abundance: .; j_gene: TRBJ1-5; CDR3aa: CASRLDRGDQPQHF; CDR3nt: TGTGCCAGCAGACTGGACAGGGGAGATCAGCCCCAGCATTTT
v_gene: TRBV29-1; d_gene: .; abundance: .; j_gene: TRBJ1-1; CDR3aa: CSVARTMNTEAFF; CDR3nt: TGCAGCGTTGCAAGGACAATGAACACTGAAGCTTTCTTT
v_gene: TRBV4-2; d_gene: TRBD2; abundance: .; j_gene: TRBJ2-2; CDR3aa: CASSQEPAGGSTGELFF; CDR3nt: TGTGCCAGCAGCCAAGAGCCAGCGGGGGGATCCACCGGGGAGCTGTTTTTT
v_gene: TRBV3-1/TRBV3-2; d_gene: TRBD2; abundance: few; j_gene: TRBJ2-3; CDR3aa: CASSQDSGRTDTQYF; CDR3nt: TGTGCCAGCAGCCAAGACAGCGGGAGGACAGATACGCAGTATTTT
v_gene: TRBV30; d_gene: .; abundance: .; j_gene: TRBJ2-1; CDR3aa: CAWSAGVSSYNEQFF; CDR3nt: TGTGCCTGGAGTGCAGGGGTAAGCTCCTACAATGAGCAGTTCTTC
v_gene: TRBV28; d_gene: .; abundance: .; j_gene: TRBJ2-3; CDR3aa: CASSLVRGAGDTQYF; CDR3nt: TGTGCCAGCAGTTTAGTTCGGGGAGCGGGAGATACGCAGTATTTT
v_gene: TRBV7-3; d_gene: TRBD2; abundance: .; j_gene: TRBJ2-1; CDR3aa: CASSSKGLAGGNEQFF; CDR3nt: TGTGCCAGCAGCTCGAAGGGACTAGCGGGCGGCAATGAGCAGTTCTTC
v_gene: TRBV14; d_gene: .; abundance: .; j_gene: TRBJ1-1; CDR3aa: CASSPLSVQGTEAFF; CDR3nt: TGTGCCAGCAGCCCGCTCTCAGTCCAGGGCACTGAAGCTTTCTTT
v_gene: TRBV10-3; d_gene: .; abundance: few; j_gene: TRBJ1-5; CDR3aa: CAISDPNQPQHF; CDR3nt: TGTGCCATCAGTGACCCAAATCAGCCCCAGCATTTT
v_gene: TRBV12-3/TRBV12-4; d_gene: .; abundance: .; j_gene: TRBJ1-1; CDR3aa: CASTLQGDTEAFF; CDR3nt: TGTGCCAGCACCCTACAGGGAGACACTGAAGCTTTCTTT
v_gene: TRBV30; d_gene: TRBD2; abundance: .; j_gene: TRBJ2-1; CDR3aa: CAWSVILAGGFEQFF; CDR3nt: TGTGCCTGGAGTGTAATTCTAGCGGGAGGTTTCGAGCAGTTCTTC
v_gene: TRBV28; d_gene: TRBD2; abundance: .; j_gene: TRBJ2-5; CDR3aa: CASSPNGREETQYF; CDR3nt: TGTGCCAGCAGTCCGAACGGGAGGGAAGAGACCCAGTACTTC
v_gene: TRBV9; d_gene: TRBD2; abundance: .; j_gene: TRBJ2-7; CDR3aa: CASSPLAASSYEQYF; CDR3nt: TGTGCCAGCAGCCCACTAGCGGCAAGCTCCTACGAGCAGTACTTC
v_gene: TRBV11-2; d_gene: .; abundance: .; j_gene: TRBJ2-7; CDR3aa: CASSPRQNAYEQYF; CDR3nt: TGTGCCAGCAGCCCCCGACAGAACGCCTACGAGCAGTACTTC
v_gene: TRBV4-1; d_gene: .; abundance: .; j_gene: TRBJ2-2; CDR3aa: CASSQVQRNTGELFF; CDR3nt: TGCGCCAGCAGCCAAGTTCAGCGGAACACCGGGGAGCTGTTTTTT
v_gene: TRBV5-1; d_gene: TRBD2; abundance: .; j_gene: TRBJ2-1; CDR3aa: CASSAPGLAGVGEQFF; CDR3nt: TGCGCCAGCAGCGCCCCGGGGCTAGCGGGAGTCGGGGAGCAGTTCTTC
v_gene: TRBV6-6; d_gene: .; abundance: .; j_gene: TRBJ1-1; CDR3aa: CASSTPPGNEAFF; CDR3nt: TGTGCCAGCAGTACCCCCCCGGGGAATGAAGCTTTCTTT
v_gene: TRBV7-9; d_gene: .; abundance: .; j_gene: TRBJ2-3; CDR3aa: CASSLQGGRSADTQYF; CDR3nt: TGTGCCAGCAGCTTACAAGGGGGTAGGAGCGCAGATACGCAGTATTTT
v_gene: TRBV5-6; d_gene: .; abundance: .; j_gene: TRBJ1-1; CDR3aa: CASSLPRQPLNTEAFF; CDR3nt: TGTGCCAGCAGCTTGCCGAGACAGCCTTTGAACACTGAAGCTTTCTTT
v_gene: TRBV12-5; d_gene: TRBD1; abundance: .; j_gene: TRBJ1-1; CDR3aa: CASGWDRNTEAFF; CDR3nt: TGTGCTAGTGGCTGGGACAGGAACACTGAAGCTTTCTTT
v_gene: TRBV5-1; d_gene: TRBD1; abundance: .; j_gene: TRBJ2-7; CDR3aa: CASSPGQGAYEQYF; CDR3nt: TGCGCCAGCAGCCCTGGACAGGGGGCTTACGAGCAGTACTTC